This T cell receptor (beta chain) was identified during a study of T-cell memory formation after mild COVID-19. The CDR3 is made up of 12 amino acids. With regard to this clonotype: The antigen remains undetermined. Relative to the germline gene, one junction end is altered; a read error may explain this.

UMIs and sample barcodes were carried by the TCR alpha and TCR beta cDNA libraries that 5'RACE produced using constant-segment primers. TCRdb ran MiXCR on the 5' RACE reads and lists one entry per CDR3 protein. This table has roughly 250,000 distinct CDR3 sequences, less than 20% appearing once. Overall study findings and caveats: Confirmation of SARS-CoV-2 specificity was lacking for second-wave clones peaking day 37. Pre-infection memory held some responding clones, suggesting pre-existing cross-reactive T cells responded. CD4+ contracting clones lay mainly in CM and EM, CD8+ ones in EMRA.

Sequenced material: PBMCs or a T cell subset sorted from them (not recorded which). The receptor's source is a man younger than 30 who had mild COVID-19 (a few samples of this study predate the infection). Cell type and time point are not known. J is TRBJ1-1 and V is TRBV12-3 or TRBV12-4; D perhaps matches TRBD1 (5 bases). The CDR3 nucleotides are TGTGCCAGCAGTTCAGGGAACGCTGAAGCTTTCTTT. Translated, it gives CASSSGNAEAFF.